Ten or more counts support the clone carrying this TCR beta chain. The record originates from a study of tumor-infiltrating lymphocytes in oesophageal squamous cell carcinoma. TCRdb recomputed calls from the PCR reads with MiXCR, one row per CDR3 protein. The sample lists more than 10,000 distinct CDR3 sequences; approximately 48% were seen once. Germline V gene data show CDR1 as MNHEY and CDR2 as SVGEGT. This CDR3 spans 14 amino acids. The ends were cut back, 0 bases at V and 8 bases at J, with 13 bases in the middle. V gene TRBV6-2 or TRBV6-3 combines with J gene TRBJ1-2; D uncertain. The sequenced sample was esophageal tumor tissue. The sequence came from a female donor with esophageal squamous cell carcinoma. CDR3 DNA sequence: TGTGCCAGCAGTTACTCGATGGGTCCTGGGGGCTACACCTTC. Translating gives CASSYSMGPGGYTF.